This T cell receptor beta chain derives from a study of neurological immune-mediated disorders. Time point meaning: longitudinal time-point 1 (baseline). Study-wide findings and caveats: Across subjects, expanded clones had no CDR3 amino acid sequences in common, pointing to private repertoires in all groups. HTLV-1-associated myelopathy had the most TCR clonal expansion, whereas multiple sclerosis had the least (lower than in healthy controls).

TCRdb reanalysed the 5' RACE reads using MiXCR and keeps one entry per CDR3 protein. The table includes tens of thousands of distinct CDR3 sequences, about 3.3% detected once. This clonotype turned up a few times. The antigen remains unidentified. The sequenced sample was PBMCs. This sequence originates from a woman aged 60-75 years with multiple sclerosis.

CDR3 in amino acids: CASYTGKLFYEQYF. DNA for the CDR3: TGTGCCAGCTACACCGGAAAGTTGTTTTACGAGCAGTACTTC. The V call is TRBV18, the J call TRBJ2-7, with D unclear. V was shortened by 7 bases and J by 4 bases, with 17 bases between the two germline ends. This CDR3 contains 14 residues. Germline values: CDR1 KGHSH, CDR2 LQKENI.